The rows below give T cell receptor beta chains drawn from one sample of a study of cytomegalovirus exposure and HLA in healthy donors. The method was immunoSEQ multiplex PCR; TCRdb's version includes in-frame clones alone and lacks a portion of them. Of fewer than 250,000 clones in the sample, about 83% were seen once. Sample: PBMCs. The receptors originated from a man in his forties or fifties in good health and CMV-seronegative. CDR3s include the opening cysteine and the closing phenylalanine or tryptophan. Each record gives: clone size, J gene, V gene, CDR3 protein. Rows give clone size only sometimes, using once, few, many, or a class for an expanded clone.

few | TRBJ2-1 | TRBV5-6 | CASSFRSSVLSNEQFF
once | TRBJ2-3 | TRBV18 | CASSPRQDTQYF
- | TRBJ2-1 | TRBV5-8 | CASSRSIPGLAGAHNEQFF
- | TRBJ1-4 | TRBV27 | CASSSGTGVEKLFF
- | TRBJ1-5 | TRBV28 | CASSLKISGGHQPQHF
- | TRBJ2-2 | TRBV5-4 | CASSLGLAGGGELFF
- | TRBJ1-5 | TRBV27 | CASSRSRSIRPQHF
few | TRBJ2-1 | TRBV5-4 | CASSLGAGPDNEQFF
- | TRBJ1-5 | TRBV15 | CATSRGGPGGQPQHF
- | TRBJ1-3 | TRBV10-2 | CAVKEGVGGNTIYF
once | TRBJ2-3 | TRBV5-4 | CASSIRGGSTDTQYF
- | TRBJ2-1 | TRBV4-1 | CARTSGGGLGEQFF
- | TRBJ1-4 | TRBV12-5 | CASGLPSVEKLFF
- | TRBJ2-1 | TRBV5-1 | CASSLGQSYNEQFF
- | TRBJ2-5 | TRBV11-2 | CASSLDWSGLAGSQETQYF
- | TRBJ1-5 | TRBV19 | CASTGTGRSYSNQPQHF
few | TRBJ2-2 | TRBV4-1 | CASSQVPAGGQGTGELFF
- | TRBJ2-5 | TRBV11-3 | CASSLGATSGIQETQYF
- | TRBJ1-6 | TRBV5-8 | CASSLTGGNSPLHF
- | TRBJ1-1 | TRBV29-1 | CSVEVTGGWKGTEAFF
few | TRBJ1-5 | TRBV4-3 | CASSQDYGRGNQPQHF
- | TRBJ1-5 | TRBV19 | CASSSPRSSNQPQHF
- | TRBJ2-2 | TRBV2 | CASSAGQGPQLGTGELFF
- | TRBJ2-3 | TRBV7-6 | CASSGRTGGADTQYF
- | TRBJ2-7 | TRBV7-3 | CASSLNPEYEQYF
few | TRBJ2-7 | TRBV10-2 | CASSDSSYEQYF
- | TRBJ2-7 | TRBV7-2 | CASSSSLDWEQYF
few | TRBJ2-5 | TRBV7-9 | CASSFRGQGGTQYF
- | TRBJ1-6 | TRBV7-2 | CASSRSSYNSPLHF
few | TRBJ1-4 | TRBV10-1 | CASSEGGAHEEKLFF
- | TRBJ1-3 | TRBV28 | CASSLSGLESGNTIYF
once | TRBJ2-1 | TRBV5-1 | CASSLGGTGGSYNEQFF